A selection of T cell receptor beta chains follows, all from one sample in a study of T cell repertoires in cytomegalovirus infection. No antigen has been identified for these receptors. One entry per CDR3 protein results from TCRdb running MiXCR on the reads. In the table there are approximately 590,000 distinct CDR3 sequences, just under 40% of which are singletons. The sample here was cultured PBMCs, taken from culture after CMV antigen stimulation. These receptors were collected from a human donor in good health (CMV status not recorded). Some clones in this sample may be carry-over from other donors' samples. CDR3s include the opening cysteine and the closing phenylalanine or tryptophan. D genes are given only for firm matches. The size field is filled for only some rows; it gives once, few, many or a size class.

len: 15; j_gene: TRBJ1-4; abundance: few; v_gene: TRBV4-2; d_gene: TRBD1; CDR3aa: CASSQAGQLNEKLFF; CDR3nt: TGTGCCAGCAGCCAAGCGGGACAGCTGAATGAAAAACTGTTTTTT
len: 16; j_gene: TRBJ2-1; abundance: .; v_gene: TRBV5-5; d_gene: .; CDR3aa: CASSLSPGIPYNEQFF; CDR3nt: TGTGCCAGCAGCTTGTCCCCCGGGATCCCTTACAATGAGCAGTTCTTC
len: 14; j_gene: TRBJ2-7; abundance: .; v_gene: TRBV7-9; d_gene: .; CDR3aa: CASSLGLQTYEQYF; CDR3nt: TGTGCCAGCAGCTTGGGACTTCAAACCTACGAGCAGTACTTC
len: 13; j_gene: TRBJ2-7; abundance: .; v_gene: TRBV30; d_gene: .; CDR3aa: CAWSYRVRYEQYF; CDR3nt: TGTGCCTGGAGCTACAGGGTTCGCTACGAGCAGTACTTC
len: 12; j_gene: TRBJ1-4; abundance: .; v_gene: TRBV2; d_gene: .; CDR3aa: CASSEDRWELFF; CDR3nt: TGTGCCAGCAGTGAAGACCGCTGGGAACTGTTTTTT
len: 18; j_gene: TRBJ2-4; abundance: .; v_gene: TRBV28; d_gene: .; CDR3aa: CASSFFPGLNLAKNIQYF; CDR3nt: TGTGCCAGCAGTTTTTTCCCAGGTCTCAATCTAGCCAAAAACATTCAGTACTTC
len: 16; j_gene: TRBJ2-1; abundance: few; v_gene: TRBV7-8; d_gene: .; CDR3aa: CASSSRFFGGHNEQFF; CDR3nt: TGTGCCAGCAGCTCTCGGTTTTTTGGAGGGCACAATGAGCAGTTCTTC
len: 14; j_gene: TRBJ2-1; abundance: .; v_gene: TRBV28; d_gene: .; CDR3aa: CASDRRDRYNEQFF; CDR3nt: TGTGCCAGCGACCGCCGGGACCGATACAATGAGCAGTTCTTC
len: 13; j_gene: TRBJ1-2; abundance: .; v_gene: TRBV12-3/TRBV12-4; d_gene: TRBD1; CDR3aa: CASSILDRAGYTF; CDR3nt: TGTGCCAGCAGTATACTTGACAGGGCTGGCTACACCTTC
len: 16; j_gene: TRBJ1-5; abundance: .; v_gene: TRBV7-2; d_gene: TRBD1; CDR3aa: CASSFQGGTMNQPQHF; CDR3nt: TGTGCCAGCAGCTTCCAGGGGGGCACAATGAATCAGCCCCAGCATTTT
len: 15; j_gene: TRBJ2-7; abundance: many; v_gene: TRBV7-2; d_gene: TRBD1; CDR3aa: CASSSPWTGDYEQYF; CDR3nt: TGTGCCAGCAGCTCGCCATGGACAGGAGATTACGAGCAGTACTTC
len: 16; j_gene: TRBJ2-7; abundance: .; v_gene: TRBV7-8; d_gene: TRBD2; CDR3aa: CASSPLPLAGSDEQYF; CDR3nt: TGTGCCAGCAGCCCACTGCCACTAGCGGGATCGGACGAGCAGTACTTC
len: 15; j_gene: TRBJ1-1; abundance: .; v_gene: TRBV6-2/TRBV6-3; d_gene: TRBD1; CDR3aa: CASSGTGYLNTEAFF; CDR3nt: TGTGCCAGCAGCGGGACAGGGTACCTGAACACTGAAGCTTTCTTT
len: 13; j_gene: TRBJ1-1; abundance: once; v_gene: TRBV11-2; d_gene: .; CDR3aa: CASSFNTYTEAFF; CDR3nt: TGTGCCAGCAGCTTCAACACATACACTGAAGCTTTCTTT
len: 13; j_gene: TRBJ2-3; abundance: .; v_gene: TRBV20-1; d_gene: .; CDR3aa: CSAPPPGTDTQYF; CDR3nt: TGCAGTGCTCCCCCCCCGGGCACAGATACGCAGTATTTT
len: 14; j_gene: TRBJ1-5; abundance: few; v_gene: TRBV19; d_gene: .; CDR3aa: CASATGFNNQPQHF; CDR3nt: TGTGCCAGTGCCACAGGGTTTAACAATCAGCCCCAGCATTTT
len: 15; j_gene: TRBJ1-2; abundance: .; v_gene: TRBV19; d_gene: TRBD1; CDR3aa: CASRTGQAGNYGYTF; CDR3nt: TGTGCCAGTAGGACCGGACAGGCGGGCAACTATGGCTACACCTTC
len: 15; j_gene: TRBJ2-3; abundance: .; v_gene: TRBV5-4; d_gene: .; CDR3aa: CASSSDGGITDTQYF; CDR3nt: TGTGCCAGCAGCTCCGACGGGGGCATCACAGATACGCAGTATTTT
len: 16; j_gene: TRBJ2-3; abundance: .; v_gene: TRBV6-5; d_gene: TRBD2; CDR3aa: CASSYSGGVYTDTQYF; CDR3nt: TGTGCCAGCAGTTACTCTGGGGGGGTTTACACAGATACGCAGTATTTT
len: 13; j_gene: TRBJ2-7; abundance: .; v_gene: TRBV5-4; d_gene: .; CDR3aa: CASSSTEGYYQYF; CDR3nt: TGTGCCAGCAGCTCGACGGAAGGATACTACCAGTACTTC
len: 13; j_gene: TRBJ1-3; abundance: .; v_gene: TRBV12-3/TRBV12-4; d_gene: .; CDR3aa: CASRLLGGNTIYF; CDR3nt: TGTGCCAGCAGACTTCTGGGCGGAAACACCATATATTTT
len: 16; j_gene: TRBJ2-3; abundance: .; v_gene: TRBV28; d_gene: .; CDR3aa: CASWTAGAVGTDTQYF; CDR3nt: TGTGCCAGCTGGACGGCGGGCGCAGTCGGAACAGATACGCAGTATTTT
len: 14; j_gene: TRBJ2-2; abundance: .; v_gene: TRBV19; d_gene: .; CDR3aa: CASTPMRNTGELFF; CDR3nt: TGTGCCAGCACCCCCATGAGGAACACCGGGGAGCTGTTTTTT
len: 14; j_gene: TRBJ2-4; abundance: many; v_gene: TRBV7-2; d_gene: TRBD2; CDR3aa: CASELAGGVDIQYF; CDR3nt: TGTGCCAGTGAACTAGCGGGGGGGGTGGACATTCAGTACTTC
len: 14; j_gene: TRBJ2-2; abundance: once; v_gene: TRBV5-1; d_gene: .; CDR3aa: CASSSGGLPGELFF; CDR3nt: TGCGCCAGCAGCTCCGGGGGGCTTCCCGGGGAGCTGTTTTTT
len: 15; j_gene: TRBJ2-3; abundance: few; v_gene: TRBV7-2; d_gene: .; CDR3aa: CASSQATGQADTQYF; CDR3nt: TGTGCCAGCAGCCAAGCGACTGGGCAGGCAGATACGCAGTATTTT
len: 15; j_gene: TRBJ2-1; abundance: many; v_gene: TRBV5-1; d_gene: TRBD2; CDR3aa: CASSLLAGAYNEQFF; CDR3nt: TGCGCCAGCAGCTTACTAGCGGGGGCTTACAATGAGCAGTTCTTC
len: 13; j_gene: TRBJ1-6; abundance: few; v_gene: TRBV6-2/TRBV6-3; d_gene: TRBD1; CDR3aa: CASGSGQARPLHF; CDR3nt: TGTGCCAGCGGCTCCGGACAGGCGCGTCCCCTCCACTTT
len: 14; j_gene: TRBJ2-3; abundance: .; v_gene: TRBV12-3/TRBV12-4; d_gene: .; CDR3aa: CASSFIGSTDTQYF; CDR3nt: TGTGCCAGCAGTTTCATCGGAAGCACAGATACGCAGTATTTT
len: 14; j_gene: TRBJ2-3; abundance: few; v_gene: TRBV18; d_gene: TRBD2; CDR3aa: CASSPGGGEDTQYF; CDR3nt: TGTGCCAGCTCACCGGGCGGGGGAGAGGATACGCAGTATTTT